This T cell receptor (beta chain) was identified during a study of neoadjuvant anti-PD-1 for oral cavity cancer. Across the whole study: Before surgery, most patients got three to four biweekly 3 mg/kg nivolumab doses.

The time point: after neoadjuvant nivolumab, at surgical resection. These oral cavity squamous cell carcinomas were HPV-negative and locally advanced. This CDR3 spans 16 amino acids. Germline-derived CDR1 and CDR2 are MDHEN and SYDVKM. Trimming removed 2 bases at V and 3 bases at J, with 17 bases between. TCRdb's copy holds only in-frame clones and misses some; the assay was immunoSEQ multiplex PCR. The sample holds tens of thousands of clones, approximately 87% seen once. This clonotype originated in a person between 40 and 85 years old with oral cavity squamous cell carcinoma. The chain recombines TRBV28 with TRBJ2-7; perhaps TRBD2 as D (6 bases). The sample consisted of PBMCs, taken after nivolumab (anti-PD-1) treatment. The CDR3 sequence is CASSLPHPGAGYEQYF. CDR3 bases: TGTGCCAGCAGTTTACCCCATCCGGGAGCGGGCTACGAGCAGTACTTC.